The entry below gives a single TCR beta chain sequence along with its context. Germline CDR1 reads LNHDA; CDR2 reads SQIVND (reference sequence). The CDR3 consists of 15 residues. Between the trimmed V and J ends, which lost 7 bases and 0 bases, there was a span of 13 bases. Assay: immunoSEQ multiplex PCR; the TCRdb copy retains only in-frame clones and omits some. Altogether 8,000 to 8,500 clones are present, over 90% being singletons, with the ten largest covering under 2.5%. The data were taken from a study of graft-versus-host responses after intestinal transplantation. Source: PBMCs, taken 11 days after intestinal transplantation. The rearrangement joins TRBV19 to TRBJ2-1, with D tentatively TRBD1 (6 bases). This receptor was taken from a human patient who received an intestinal transplant, so some T cells may come from the graft donor. CDR3 residues: CASTPPDSSYNEQFF. As DNA, the CDR3 is TGTGCCAGTACCCCTCCGGACAGCTCCTACAATGAGCAGTTCTTC.